What follows are 15 T cell receptor beta chains derived from one specimen sequenced in a study of blood T cell repertoires in COVID-19. Clones were sequenced by immunoSEQ multiplex PCR, and TCRdb holds only the in-frame ones, with some missing. This sample has more than 140,000 clones, with around 83% found just once. Sequencing was done on a sample of peripheral blood. The receptors derive from a woman aged 45-59 years in a cohort sampled during active or convalescent COVID-19.

As regards this clone: Different DNA sequences within this sample yield the same CDR3. The genes are TRBV7-2 and TRBJ2-7; maybe TRBD1 (5 bases). The CDR3 is 12 residues long. The V gene lost 4 bases and the J gene lost 4 bases, with 8 bases spanning the gap. Germline V lookup: CDR1 SGHTA, CDR2 FQGNSA. The CDR3 loop is CASSSQGYEQYF. CDR3 DNA sequence: TGTGCCAGCAGCTCCCAGGGTTACGAGCAGTACTTC.

This sequence joins TRBV29-1 and TRBJ2-3; 11 positions match TRBD2. Germline-derived CDR1 and CDR2 are SQVTM and ANQGSEA. J gave up 0 bases and V 4 bases, and 24 bases lay outside the gene matches. CDR3 length: 22 amino acids. In DNA, the CDR3 is TGCAGCGTTGCATCTTCGCCCCCGGGCCTTAGCGGGGGGGTTACTAGCACAGATACGCAGTATTTT. Residues: CSVASSPPGLSGGVTSTDTQYF.

This clone was found once. The chain combines TRBV5-5 with TRBJ2-7, with TRBD2 matching 13 bases. V trimming: 2 bases; J trimming: 4 bases; junction bases outside the gene matches: 6. Germline CDR1 and CDR2: SGHKS and YYEKEE (reference sequence). The CDR3 sequence is 16 residues long. The CDR3 here is CASSLRQTSGGYEQYF. DNA of the CDR3: TGTGCCAGCAGCTTAAGACAGACTAGCGGGGGGTACGAGCAGTACTTC.

There are a few counts of this clone. J is TRBJ1-5 and V is TRBV7-9, with 7 bases that match TRBD1. In germline, CDR1 is SEHNR, CDR2 FQNEAQ (reference sequence). This CDR3 is 15 amino acids long. J gave up 7 bases and V 5 bases, and 11 bases lay outside the gene matches. CDR3 loop: CASSPTGSVGQPQHF. In DNA form, the CDR3 reads TGTGCCAGCAGCCCGACAGGGAGCGTAGGGCAGCCCCAGCATTTT.

The rearrangement links TRBV18 to TRBJ1-2, with D possibly matching TRBD1 (6 bases). The germline CDR1 and CDR2 sequences are KGHSH and LQKENI. The ends were cut back, 3 bases at V and 4 bases at J, with 9 bases in the middle. The CDR3 loop spans 13 amino acids. CDR3 nucleotides: TGTGCCAGCTCACCGGACAGCACCTATGGCTACACCTTC. This codes for CASSPDSTYGYTF.

This chain links TRBV30 with TRBJ1-6; TRBD1 is a possible D gene (5 bases). V gave up 6 bases and J gave up 0 bases, with 12 bases separating them. CDR1 is GTSNPN and CDR2 is SVGIG in the germline V gene (reference sequence). The CDR3 covers 15 residues. CDR3 residues: CACLTESSYNSPLHF. CDR3 DNA sequence: TGTGCCTGCCTGACAGAGAGCTCCTATAATTCACCCCTCCACTTT.

J is TRBJ2-2 and V is TRBV2, with a weak D call TRBD1 (6 bases). The ends were cut back, 6 bases at V and 4 bases at J, with 6 bases in the middle. The germline V gene has CDR1 SNHLY and CDR2 FYNNEI. The CDR3 extends over 12 amino acids. CDR3 sequence reads: CASRQGTGELFF. The CDR3 DNA follows: TGTGCCAGCAGACAGGGCACCGGGGAGCTGTTTTTT. Together with reference TRBV2 and TRBJ2-2, the CDR3 gives the full variable domain: EPEVTQTPSHQVTQMGQEVILRCVPISNHLYFYWYRQILGQKVEFLVSFYNNEISEKSEIFDDQFSVERPDGSNFTLKIRSTKLEDSAMYFCASRQGTGELFFGEGSRLTVL.

The chain links TRBV30 to TRBJ2-3, with D perhaps TRBD2 (7 bases). This CDR3 comprises 17 residues. Germline CDR1 and CDR2: GTSNPN and SVGIG (reference sequence). Between the trimmed V and J ends, which lost 3 bases and 1 base, there was a span of 20 bases. The CDR3 spells CAWSRAGAIRGTDTQYF. CDR3 nucleotides: TGTGCCTGGAGCCGCGCGGGGGCCATACGGGGCACAGATACGCAGTATTTT.

Many counts were recorded for this clone. This chain joins TRBV7-3 and TRBJ2-1, with TRBD1 matching 9 bases. In germline, CDR1 is SGHTA, CDR2 FQGTGA. This CDR3 is built from 13 residues. Trimming cost V 5 bases and J 6 bases; bases outside gene matches: 2. This chain's CDR3 is CASSPTGGNEQFF. The CDR3 bases are TGTGCCAGCAGCCCGACAGGGGGCAATGAGCAGTTCTTC.

This sequence joins TRBV27 and TRBJ1-1; D possibly corresponds to TRBD1 (5 bases). This CDR3 has 13 amino acids. From germline, CDR1 is MNHEY and CDR2 SMNVEV (reference sequence). V gave up 0 bases and J gave up 8 bases, with 10 bases separating them. The CDR3 nucleotides are TGTGCCAGCAGTTTATCGGGGGGGTCAGAAGCTTTCTTT. It translates to CASSLSGGSEAFF.

This chain uses TRBV11-3 with TRBJ2-7; perhaps TRBD2 as D (6 bases). The germline V gene encodes CDR1 SGHNT and CDR2 YENEEA. The CDR3 length is 14 residues. The V gene lost 2 bases and the J gene lost 4 bases, with 12 bases spanning the gap. CDR3 sequence (DNA): TGTGCCAGCAGCTTACTCGCGGGGTTTTACGAGCAGTACTTC. Its protein product is CASSLLAGFYEQYF. The complete variable domain, with remaining parts taken from reference TRBV11-3 and TRBJ2-7, reads EAGVVQSPRYKIIEKKQPVAFWCNPISGHNTLYWYLQNLGQGPELLIRYENEEAVDDSQLPKDRFSAERLKGVDSTLKIQPAELGDSAVYLCASSLLAGFYEQYFGPGTRLTVT.

This clone has just a few counts. V usage is TRBV18 and J usage is TRBJ1-2; D call uncertain. Germline-derived CDR1 and CDR2 are KGHSH and LQKENI. The CDR3 is 14 residues long. V was clipped by 3 bases and J by 3 bases, with 11 bases between them. The CDR3 loop reads CASSPLDGDYGYTF. The CDR3, as DNA: TGTGCCAGCTCACCGTTGGACGGGGACTATGGCTACACCTTC.

This chain connects TRBV29-1 to TRBJ2-7; 9 bases align to TRBD1. Germline CDR1 is SQVTM and CDR2 is ANQGSEA. CDR3 length: 13 amino acids. V lost 6 bases and J lost 3; bases outside the gene matches: 6. CDR3 sequence: CSVATGGGYEQYF. CDR3 nucleotides: TGCAGCGTGGCGACAGGGGGTGGCTACGAGCAGTACTTC.

This chain links TRBV10-3 with TRBJ2-3; 8 nucleotides line up with TRBD2. This CDR3 has 15 amino acids. The V gene end was trimmed by 3 bases and the J gene end by 4 bases; junction bases not matched to a gene: 6. Germline CDR1 is ENHRY and CDR2 is SYGVKD. The CDR3 protein is CAISDGGAGADTQYF. DNA of the CDR3: TGTGCCATCAGTGACGGGGGGGCCGGCGCAGATACGCAGTATTTT.

The chain employs TRBV15 and TRBJ2-6; the match to TRBD2 covers 12 bases. V was clipped by 1 base and J by 0 bases; unmatched bases: 4. The CDR3 loop spans 19 amino acids. The germline V gene encodes CDR1 LNHNV and CDR2 YYDKDF (reference sequence). CDR3 coding DNA: TGTGCCACCAGCAGAGCTAGGACTAGCGGGACCTCTGGGGCCAACGTCCTGACTTTC. It is translated as CATSRARTSGTSGANVLTF. Combining the CDR3 with reference TRBV15 and TRBJ2-6 gives the whole variable domain DAMVIQNPRYQVTQFGKPVTLSCSQTLNHNVMYWYQQKSSQAPKLLFHYYDKDFNNEADTPDNFQSRRPNTSFCFLDIRSPGLGDTAMYLCATSRARTSGTSGANVLTFGAGSRLTVL.